This entry describes one TCR beta chain. The target antigen is unknown. Unique molecular identifiers were incorporated when the TCRbeta library was constructed. TCRdb re-called the PCR reads with MiXCR, one entry per CDR3 protein. The sample includes roughly 120,000 distinct CDR3 sequences, 9% to 12% of them seen just once. Germline CDR1 and CDR2: DFQATT and SNEGSKA (reference sequence). V was shortened by 6 bases and J by 5 bases, with 11 bases between the two germline ends. The CDR3 loop spans 11 amino acids. The source of the sample is a study of T-cell reconstitution after alpha-beta-depleted transplantation in children. Notes on the study in general: Fresh T-cell production supplied most of the T-cell counts and diversity seen one year after transplant. Recipient T cells and thymic progenitors that survived were the source of the high TCRbeta diversity seen at day 60 in some patients.

The V call is TRBV20-1, the J call TRBJ2-7; D may be TRBD2 (5 bases). Specimen: PBMCs, collected before TCRalphabeta/CD19-depleted stem cell transplant. The receptor was isolated from a boy aged 2 to 9 with acute lymphoblastic leukemia, due to receive a stem cell transplant. CDR3 coding DNA: TGCAGTGCCGTTAGCGTTAACGAGCAGTACTTC. It yields the protein CSAVSVNEQYF.